The 5 T cell receptor beta chains in this list originate from one sample, sequenced in a study of cytomegalovirus exposure and HLA in healthy donors. Profiled with immunoSEQ multiplex PCR; TCRdb holds only in-frame clones, not every one. Counted here are around 350,000 clones, 86% occurring once; the ten biggest clones make up under 0.9%. Sequencing used PBMCs. The receptors were sampled from a woman aged 18-29 years in good health and CMV-seronegative.

The J gene is TRBJ1-1, the V gene TRBV6-6, with D hard to call. CDR3 size: 14 residues. The germline V gene encodes CDR1 MNHNY and CDR2 SVGAGI (reference sequence). The V end lost 6 bases, the J end lost 2 bases, and 13 bases lay between the germline ends. The DNA for the CDR3 is TGTGCCAGCAGATACACAACAGTAAACACTGAAGCTTTCTTT. This sequence encodes CASRYTTVNTEAFF.

This clone was seen a few times. V usage is TRBV6-5 and J usage is TRBJ1-2; D is unclear. The V end was cut by 5 bases, the J end by 11 bases, with 9 bases between. Germline CDR1 reads MNHEY; CDR2 reads SVGAGI. The CDR3 is 10 amino acids. Here the CDR3 DNA reads TGTGCCAGCAGTGAAGGCGGGTACACCTTC. Amino acids: CASSEGGYTF.

The chain combines TRBV28 with TRBJ2-1, with 8 bases aligning to TRBD2. J gave up 4 bases and V 2 bases, and 4 bases lay outside the gene matches. Germline lookup yields CDR1 MDHEN and CDR2 SYDVKM. The CDR3 has 15 residues. DNA for the CDR3: TGTGCCAGCAGTTTAACCGGGGGGGCTTACAATGAGCAGTTCTTC. It yields the protein CASSLTGGAYNEQFF.

The chain combines TRBV10-3 with TRBJ1-1, with a weak D call TRBD1 (6 bases). V was trimmed by 6 bases and J by 5 bases, leaving 16 bases between them. Germline CDR1 and CDR2: ENHRY and SYGVKD. The CDR3 spans 14 residues. For the CDR3, the DNA is TGTGCCATCAGCCGGATGGACAGAGGGACTGAAGCTTTCTTT. It specifies CAISRMDRGTEAFF.

The count of this clone is one. This sample also contains other DNA sequences that code for the same CDR3. V usage is TRBV7-9 and J usage is TRBJ1-1; D unresolved. Germline loops: CDR1 SEHNR, CDR2 FQNEAQ (reference sequence). V shed 5 bases and J shed 1 base, with 8 bases lying between them. This CDR3 is built from 13 residues. CDR3: CASSPTGNTEAFF. The CDR3 DNA is TGTGCCAGCAGCCCGACTGGGAACACTGAAGCTTTCTTT.